The 27 T cell receptor beta chains below come from one sample, sequenced in a study of Ad26.COV2.S vaccination and SARS-CoV-2 variants. Profiling relied on immunoSEQ multiplex PCR, and the TCRdb table lists in-frame clones only, not all of them. The sample contains roughly 680,000 clones, roughly 90% of which appear only once. Treatment specified: approximately 18 received Ad26.COV2.S at low or high dose, single or two shots; a few received placebo; per-sample allocation not given. The investigators took samples on day 63 after the first vaccine or placebo injection. The specimen was peripheral blood, collected in a trial of Ad26.COV2.S vaccine versus placebo. The receptors stem from a person aged 18-60 years who received the Ad26.COV2.S COVID-19 vaccine or a placebo.

This clone was counted between two and nine times. The V call is TRBV7-2, the J call TRBJ1-5, with a tentative D call TRBD1 (6 bases). The germline CDR1 and CDR2 sequences are SGHTA and FQGNSA. Trimming cost V 2 bases and J 9 bases, with 14 bases left between them. The CDR3 contains 14 residues. CDR3 in amino acids: CASSLNRDIRPQHF. The DNA for the CDR3 is TGTGCCAGCAGCTTAAACAGGGACATTCGGCCCCAGCATTTT. The full variable domain, in which reference TRBV7-2 and TRBJ1-5 provide the parts outside the CDR3, is GAGVSQSPSNKVTEKGKDVELRCDPISGHTALYWYRQSLGQGLEFLIYFQGNSAPDKSGLPSDRFSAERTGGSVSTLTIQRTQQEDSAVYLCASSLNRDIRPQHFGDGTRLSIL.

The chain employs TRBV3-1 (or the pseudogene TRBV3-2) and TRBJ1-1; TRBD1 might be the D (6 bases). Germline V gene data show CDR1 as LGHDT and CDR2 as YNNKEL (reference sequence). V was pared by 3 bases and J by 3 bases, with 11 bases between. The CDR3 contains 14 residues. CDR3 sequence reads: CASSHNRGDTEAFF. CDR3 coding DNA: TGTGCCAGCAGCCACAATAGGGGGGACACTGAAGCTTTCTTT.

The chain has TRBV12-3 or TRBV12-4 and TRBJ1-1; a weak D match, TRBD1 (5 bases). The CDR3 is made up of 10 amino acids. V was pared by 10 bases and J by 9 bases, with 12 bases between. CDR3 sequence (DNA): TGTGCCATCACAGGCATCCAAGCTTTCTTT. This codes for CAITGIQAFF.

This chain joins TRBV12-5 and TRBJ2-3; possibly TRBD1 or TRBD2 for D (5 bases each). The length of the CDR3 is 14 residues. Germline loops: CDR1 LGHNT, CDR2 FRNRAP. Trimming cost V 5 bases and J 2 bases, with 11 bases left between them. CDR3 amino acids: CASGRDQSTDTQYF. The CDR3 DNA is TGTGCTAGTGGTCGGGACCAGTCCACAGATACGCAGTATTTT.

V gene TRBV2 combines with J gene TRBJ2-1; 15 bases fit TRBD2. CDR1 SNHLY and CDR2 FYNNEI come from the germline V gene. The ends lost 0 bases at V and 1 base at J; junction bases unmatched: 13. The CDR3 runs 22 residues. This CDR3 reads CASSEATGSGTSGGPSYNEQFF. The CDR3 DNA reads as TGTGCCAGCAGTGAAGCAACCGGCTCCGGGACTAGCGGGGGGCCGTCCTACAATGAGCAGTTCTTC.

This rearrangement joins TRBV27 to TRBJ2-7; TRBD2 is a possible D gene (7 bases). This CDR3 spans 17 amino acids. V shed 2 bases and J shed 4 bases, with 21 bases lying between them. Germline CDR1 MNHEY, CDR2 SMNVEV (reference sequence). In nucleotides, the CDR3 is TGTGCCAGCAGTTTAGCCCCGGGGTACGGGGGGCCATACGAGCAGTACTTC. Translation gives CASSLAPGYGGPYEQYF.

The rearrangement links TRBV6-5 to TRBJ2-7; no clear D. The germline V gene encodes CDR1 MNHEY and CDR2 SVGAGI. The CDR3 is 14 residues long. Trimming cost V 2 bases and J 7 bases, with 15 bases left between them. DNA for the CDR3: TGTGCCAGCAGTTACCCAGGACGGTGGTGGGAGCAGTACTTC. It is translated as CASSYPGRWWEQYF.

The chain is built from TRBV4-3 and TRBJ2-7; TRBD2 matches at 7 bases. The CDR3 has 16 residues. The junction had 10 bases not matched to a gene; V was cut back by 2 bases and J by 3 bases. Germline V lookup: CDR1 LGHNA, CDR2 YSLEER. The CDR3 nucleotides read TGCGCCAGCAGCCAAAGTGCGGGGGATGCGGACTACGAGCAGTACTTC. This gives the protein CASSQSAGDADYEQYF.

The V call is TRBV6-6, the J call TRBJ2-7, with no clear D. V shed 4 bases and J shed 0 bases, with 10 bases lying between them. Germline loops: CDR1 MNHNY, CDR2 SVGAGI (reference sequence). This CDR3 spans 14 amino acids. The chain's CDR3 is CASSSPVLSYEQYF. As DNA, the CDR3 is TGTGCCAGCAGTTCGCCGGTCCTCTCCTACGAGCAGTACTTC.

CDR3 bases: TGCGCCAGCAGTAAGGGGTCGGGCTCCTACGAGCAGTACTTC. Translating gives CASSKGSGSYEQYF. This sequence joins TRBV5-1 and TRBJ2-7; weak D call: TRBD1 (5 bases). The germline gives CDR1 SGHRS, CDR2 YFSETQ. The V end lost 5 bases, the J end lost 0 bases, and 12 bases lay between the germline ends. CDR3 size: 14 residues.

This chain uses TRBV19 with TRBJ1-1, with 7 bases fitting TRBD1. The ends lost 8 bases at V and 5 bases at J; junction bases unmatched: 20. The CDR3 runs 17 residues. Germline lookup yields CDR1 LNHDA and CDR2 SQIVND (reference sequence). CDR3 amino acids: CASRLRTGDPTGTEAFF. The DNA of the CDR3 is TGTGCCAGTCGCCTTCGGACAGGAGACCCTACAGGTACTGAAGCTTTCTTT.

The CDR3 protein is CASSFRGITDTQYF. The CDR3 DNA follows: TGTGCCAGCAGTTTTCGGGGAATCACAGATACGCAGTATTTT. This chain uses TRBV27 with TRBJ2-3; D is possibly TRBD2 (5 bases). Germline lookup yields CDR1 MNHEY and CDR2 SMNVEV (reference sequence). The V end was cut by 3 bases, the J end by 2 bases, with 9 bases between. This CDR3 has 14 amino acids.

The chain recombines TRBV4-2 with TRBJ1-1; D is ambiguous. This CDR3 region has 15 residues. CDR1 is LGHNA and CDR2 is YNFKEQ in the germline V gene. V was clipped by 0 bases and J by 1 base, with 9 bases between them. The DNA for the CDR3 is TGTGCCAGCAGCCAAGAGCGGGGAAGGAACACTGAAGCTTTCTTT. Amino acid sequence: CASSQERGRNTEAFF.

The J gene is TRBJ2-1, the V gene TRBV7-9; D is unresolved. The CDR3 has 14 amino acids. V was trimmed by 2 bases and J by 3 bases, leaving 8 bases between them. CDR1 is SEHNR and CDR2 is FQNEAQ in the germline V gene (reference sequence). The CDR3 is CASSLSEIYNEQFF. The DNA for the CDR3 is TGTGCCAGCAGCTTATCAGAGATCTACAATGAGCAGTTCTTC.

The chain uses TRBV6-6 and TRBJ2-1; the match to TRBD2 covers 13 bases. The germline gives CDR1 MNHNY, CDR2 SVGAGI (reference sequence). V dropped 2 bases and J dropped 9; count of bases not matched to a gene: 7. This CDR3 is built from 16 residues. CDR3 sequence (DNA): TGTGCCAGCAGTTACCCACTAGCGGGGGGGCGGGTTGAGCAGTTCTTC. Translated, it gives CASSYPLAGGRVEQFF.

This chain uses TRBV29-1 with TRBJ2-5; 8 bases are a match to TRBD1. The CDR3 covers 12 residues. CDR1 SQVTM and CDR2 ANQGSEA come from the germline V gene. The trim removed 4 bases at V and 6 bases at J, leaving 4 bases unmatched. The CDR3 sequence is CSVGGQGQTQYF. CDR3 sequence (DNA): TGCAGCGTTGGAGGACAGGGACAGACCCAGTACTTC.

This clone was found once. J is TRBJ2-1 and V is TRBV7-2, with D possibly matching TRBD2 (8 bases). From germline, CDR1 is SGHTA and CDR2 FQGNSA. Trimming stripped 4 bases from V and 4 bases from J, with 14 bases between. The CDR3 contains 15 residues. The CDR3 DNA reads as TGTGCCAGCAGCTCAGGGGGGACTAGTTACAATGAGCAGTTCTTC. Translation: CASSSGGTSYNEQFF.

This sequence joins TRBV6-5 and TRBJ1-1; TRBD1 agrees at 7 bases. The germline CDR1 and CDR2 sequences are MNHEY and SVGAGI. CDR3 length: 14 amino acids. The V and J ends lost 8 bases and 4 bases, in that order; junction bases with no gene match: 10. The CDR3 DNA reads as TGTGCCAGCGGGTTCCGGACAGGATTCACTGAAGCTTTCTTT. Translated, it gives CASGFRTGFTEAFF.

As for this clone: The same CDR3 also results from other DNA sequences found in this sample. The rearrangement links TRBV5-1 to TRBJ1-3; no firm D call. Germline V lookup: CDR1 SGHRS, CDR2 YFSETQ. This CDR3 has 13 amino acids. Trimming removed 0 bases at V and 3 bases at J, with 4 bases between. This CDR3 is CASSLDSGNTIYF. CDR3 coding DNA: TGCGCCAGCAGCTTGGACAGTGGAAACACCATATATTTT.

About this clone itself: Within the sample, other DNA sequences also encode this same CDR3. The chain combines TRBV6-5 with TRBJ1-1; D uncertain. In germline, CDR1 is MNHEY, CDR2 SVGAGI. The CDR3 has 12 amino acids. V was pared by 8 bases and J by 1 base, with 8 bases between. This chain's CDR3 is CASLRENTEAFF. The CDR3 coding sequence is TGTGCCAGCTTAAGGGAGAACACTGAAGCTTTCTTT.

The chain joins TRBV9 to TRBJ2-1, with D perhaps TRBD2 (6 bases). There are 15 residues in the CDR3. Germline V gene lookup returns CDR1 SGDLS and CDR2 YYNGEE. V lost 3 bases and J 2 bases, leaving 12 bases between the germline ends. CDR3 nucleotide sequence: TGTGCCAGCAGCGGGTCTAGCGCGCCCTACAATGAGCAGTTCTTC. As protein: CASSGSSAPYNEQFF.

This clone was observed a few times. The CDR3 here is CASSTGRGSTEAFF. In DNA form, the CDR3 reads TGTGCCAGCAGTACCGGACGAGGGAGCACTGAAGCTTTCTTT. V and J are TRBV2 and TRBJ1-1, with D unresolved. CDR1 is SNHLY and CDR2 is FYNNEI in the germline V gene. The CDR3 runs to 14 residues. V lost 5 bases and J 4 bases, leaving 14 bases between the germline ends.

As DNA, the CDR3 is TGTGCCAGCAAGGTCCTCGACACAGATACGCAGTATTTT. Encoded protein: CASKVLDTDTQYF. The V call is TRBV6-5, the J call TRBJ2-3, with D unclear. The CDR3 consists of 13 residues. Germline CDR1 and CDR2: MNHEY and SVGAGI. With 7 bases removed from V and 2 bases from J, the gap between germline ends came to 10 bases.

The chain employs TRBV10-3 and TRBJ1-2; a possible D gene is TRBD1 (6 bases). Looked up from germline, CDR1 is ENHRY and CDR2 is SYGVKD. The CDR3 is 14 residues long. Trimming removed 6 bases at V and 3 bases at J, with 14 bases between. CDR3 coding DNA: TGTGCCATCAGGTTGCCAGGGGTTCACTATGGCTACACCTTC. Translated: CAIRLPGVHYGYTF.

J is TRBJ2-1 and V is TRBV11-2; TRBD2 agrees at 7 bases. Germline V gene lookup returns CDR1 SGHAT and CDR2 FQNNGV. This CDR3 comprises 16 residues. J gave up 4 bases and V 5 bases, and 11 bases lay outside the gene matches. In DNA form, the CDR3 reads TGTGCCAGCAGCAGACTTGGGGGGGGGATTTACAATGAGCAGTTCTTC. Translated, it gives CASSRLGGGIYNEQFF.

The V and J genes are TRBV6-2 or TRBV6-3 and TRBJ2-2, with D possibly matching TRBD2 (5 bases). The CDR3 covers 15 residues. From germline, CDR1 is MNHEY and CDR2 SVGEGT. Trimming left V 0 bases short and J 6 bases short, with 11 bases between. CDR3 protein: CASSYSESGAGELFF. DNA for the CDR3: TGTGCCAGCAGTTACTCGGAGAGCGGAGCCGGGGAGCTGTTTTTT.

This clone was detected once. This sample also contains other DNA sequences that code for the same CDR3. The chain links TRBV24-1 to TRBJ2-7; D might be TRBD1 (7 bases). CDR1 and CDR2 from the germline V gene are KGHDR and SFDVKD. CDR3 length: 15 residues. V gave up 3 bases and J gave up 4 bases, with 15 bases separating them. The CDR3 coding sequence is TGTGCCACCAGTGATCCTGCAGGGGGGTCTTACGAGCAGTACTTC. Its protein is CATSDPAGGSYEQYF.